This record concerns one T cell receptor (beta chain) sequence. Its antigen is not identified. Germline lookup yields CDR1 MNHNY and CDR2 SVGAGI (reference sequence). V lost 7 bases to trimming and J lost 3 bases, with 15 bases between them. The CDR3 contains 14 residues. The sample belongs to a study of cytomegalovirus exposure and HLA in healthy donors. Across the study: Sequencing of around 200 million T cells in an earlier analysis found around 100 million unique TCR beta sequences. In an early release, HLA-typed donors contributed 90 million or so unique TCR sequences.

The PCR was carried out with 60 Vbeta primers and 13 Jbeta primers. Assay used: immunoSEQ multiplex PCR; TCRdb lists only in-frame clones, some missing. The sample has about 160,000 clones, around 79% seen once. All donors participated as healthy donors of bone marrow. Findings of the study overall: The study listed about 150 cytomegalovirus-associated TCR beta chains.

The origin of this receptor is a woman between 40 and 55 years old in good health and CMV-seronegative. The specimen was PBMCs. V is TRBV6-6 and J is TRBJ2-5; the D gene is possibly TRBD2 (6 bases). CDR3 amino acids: CASNSGREKETQYF. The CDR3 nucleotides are TGTGCCAGCAATAGTGGACGGGAGAAAGAGACCCAGTACTTC.